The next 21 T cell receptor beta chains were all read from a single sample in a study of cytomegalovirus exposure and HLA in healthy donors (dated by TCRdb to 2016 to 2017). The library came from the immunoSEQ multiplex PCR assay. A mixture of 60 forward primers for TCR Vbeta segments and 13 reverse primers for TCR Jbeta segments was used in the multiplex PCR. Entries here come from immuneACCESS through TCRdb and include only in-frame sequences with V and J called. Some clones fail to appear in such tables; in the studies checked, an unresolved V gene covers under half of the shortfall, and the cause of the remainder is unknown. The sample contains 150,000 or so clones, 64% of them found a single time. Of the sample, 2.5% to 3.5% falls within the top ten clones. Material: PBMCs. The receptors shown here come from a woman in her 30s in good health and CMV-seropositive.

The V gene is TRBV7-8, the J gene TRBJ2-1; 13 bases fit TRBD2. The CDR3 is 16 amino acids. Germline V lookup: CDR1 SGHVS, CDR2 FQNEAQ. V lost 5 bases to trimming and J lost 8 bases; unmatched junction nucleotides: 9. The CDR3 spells CASSQAGTSGIYEQFF. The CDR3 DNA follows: TGTGCCAGCAGCCAAGCCGGGACTAGCGGGATCTATGAGCAGTTCTTC.

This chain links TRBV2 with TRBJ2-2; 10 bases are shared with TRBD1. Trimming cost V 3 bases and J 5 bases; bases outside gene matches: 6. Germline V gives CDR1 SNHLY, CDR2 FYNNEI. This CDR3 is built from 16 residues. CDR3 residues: CASSDFRQGATGELFF. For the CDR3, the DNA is TGTGCCAGCAGTGACTTTAGACAGGGGGCGACCGGGGAGCTGTTTTTT.

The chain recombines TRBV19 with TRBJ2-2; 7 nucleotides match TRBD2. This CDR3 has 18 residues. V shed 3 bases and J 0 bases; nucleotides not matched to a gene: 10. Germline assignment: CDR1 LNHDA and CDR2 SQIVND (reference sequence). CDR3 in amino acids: CASSIKVPGGTNTGELFF. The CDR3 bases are TGTGCCAGTAGTATTAAGGTACCGGGAGGTACGAACACCGGGGAGCTGTTTTTT. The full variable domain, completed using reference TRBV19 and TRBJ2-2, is DGGITQSPKYLFRKEGQNVTLSCEQNLNHDAMYWYRQDPGQGLRLIYYSQIVNDFQKGDIAEGYSVSREKKESFPLTVTSAQKNPTAFYLCASSIKVPGGTNTGELFFGEGSRLTVL.

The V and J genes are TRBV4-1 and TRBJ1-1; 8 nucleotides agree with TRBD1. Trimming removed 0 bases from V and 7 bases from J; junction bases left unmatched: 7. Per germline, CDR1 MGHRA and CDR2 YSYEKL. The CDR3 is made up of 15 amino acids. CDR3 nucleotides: TGCGCCAGCAGCCAAGATGGCAGGGGGCGGTTTGAAGCTTTCTTT. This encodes CASSQDGRGRFEAFF.

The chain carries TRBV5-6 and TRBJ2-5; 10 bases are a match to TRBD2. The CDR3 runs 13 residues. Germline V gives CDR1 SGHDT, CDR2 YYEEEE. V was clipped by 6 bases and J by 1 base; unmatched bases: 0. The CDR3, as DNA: TGTGCCAGCAAGCGGGGGGGCCAAGAGACCCAGTACTTC. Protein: CASKRGGQETQYF.

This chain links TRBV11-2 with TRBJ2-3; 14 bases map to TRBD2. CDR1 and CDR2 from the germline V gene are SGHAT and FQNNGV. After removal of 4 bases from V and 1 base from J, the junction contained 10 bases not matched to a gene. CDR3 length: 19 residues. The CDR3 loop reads CASSSFGLAGGSGTDTQYF. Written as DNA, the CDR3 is TGTGCCAGCAGCTCATTCGGACTAGCGGGAGGTAGCGGCACAGATACGCAGTATTTT.

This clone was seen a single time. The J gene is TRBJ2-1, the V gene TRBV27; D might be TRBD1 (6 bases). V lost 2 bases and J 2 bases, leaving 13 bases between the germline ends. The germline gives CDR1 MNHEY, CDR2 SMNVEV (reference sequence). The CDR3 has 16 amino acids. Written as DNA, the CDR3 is TGTGCCAGCAGTTTACTTTCCAGGGGCCCCTACAATGAGCAGTTCTTC. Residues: CASSLLSRGPYNEQFF.

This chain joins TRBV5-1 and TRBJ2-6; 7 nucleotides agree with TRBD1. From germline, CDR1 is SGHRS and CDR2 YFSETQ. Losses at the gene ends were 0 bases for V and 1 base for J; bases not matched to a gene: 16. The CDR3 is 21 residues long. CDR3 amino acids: CASSLVFGALRGLSGANVLTF. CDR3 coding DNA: TGCGCCAGCAGCTTGGTTTTCGGGGCTTTGAGGGGGCTGTCTGGGGCCAACGTCCTGACTTTC.

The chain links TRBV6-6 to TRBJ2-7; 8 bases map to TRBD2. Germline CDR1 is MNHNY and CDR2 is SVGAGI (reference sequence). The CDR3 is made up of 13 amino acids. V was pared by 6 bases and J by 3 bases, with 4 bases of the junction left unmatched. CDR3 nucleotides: TGTGCCAGCAGACCAAGCGGGGGCTACGAGCAGTACTTC. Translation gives CASRPSGGYEQYF.

The CDR3 loop is CASSLFTGGEKLFF. CDR3 bases: TGTGCCAGCAGTTTATTCACAGGGGGTGAAAAACTGTTTTTT. This rearrangement joins TRBV28 to TRBJ1-4; 8 nucleotides line up with TRBD1. J gave up 7 bases and V 1 base, and 2 bases lay outside the gene matches. The CDR3 runs 14 residues. Looked up from germline, CDR1 is MDHEN and CDR2 is SYDVKM.

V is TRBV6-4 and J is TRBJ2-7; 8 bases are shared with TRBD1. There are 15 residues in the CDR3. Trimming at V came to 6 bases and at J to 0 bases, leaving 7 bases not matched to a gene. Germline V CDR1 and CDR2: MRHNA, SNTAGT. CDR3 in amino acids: CASSGTGGSSYEQYF. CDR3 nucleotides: TGTGCCAGCAGCGGGACAGGCGGATCCTCCTACGAGCAGTACTTC.

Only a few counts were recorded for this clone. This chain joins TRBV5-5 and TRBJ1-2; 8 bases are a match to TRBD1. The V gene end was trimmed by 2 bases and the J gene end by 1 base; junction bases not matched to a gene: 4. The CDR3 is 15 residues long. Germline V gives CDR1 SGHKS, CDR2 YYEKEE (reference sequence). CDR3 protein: CASSFPGQGNYGYTF. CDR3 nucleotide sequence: TGTGCCAGCAGCTTCCCCGGACAGGGTAACTATGGCTACACCTTC.

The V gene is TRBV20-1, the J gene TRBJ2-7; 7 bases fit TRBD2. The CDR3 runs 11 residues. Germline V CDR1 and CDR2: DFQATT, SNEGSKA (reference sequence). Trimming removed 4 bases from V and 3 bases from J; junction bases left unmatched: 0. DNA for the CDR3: TGCAGTGCTACTAGCGGCTACGAGCAGTACTTC. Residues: CSATSGYEQYF.

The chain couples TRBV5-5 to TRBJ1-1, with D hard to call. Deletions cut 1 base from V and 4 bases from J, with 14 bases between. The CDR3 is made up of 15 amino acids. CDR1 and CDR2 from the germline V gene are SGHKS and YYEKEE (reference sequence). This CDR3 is CASSLLVPKFTEAFF. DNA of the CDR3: TGTGCCAGCAGCTTGTTAGTACCCAAATTCACTGAAGCTTTCTTT.

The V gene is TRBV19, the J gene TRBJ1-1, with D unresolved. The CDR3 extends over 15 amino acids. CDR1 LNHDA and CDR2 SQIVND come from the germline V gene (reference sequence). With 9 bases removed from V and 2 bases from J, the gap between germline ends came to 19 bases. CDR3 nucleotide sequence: TGTGCCAGCACCCCAGGTGGGGAGCCAAACACTGAAGCTTTCTTT. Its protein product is CASTPGGEPNTEAFF.

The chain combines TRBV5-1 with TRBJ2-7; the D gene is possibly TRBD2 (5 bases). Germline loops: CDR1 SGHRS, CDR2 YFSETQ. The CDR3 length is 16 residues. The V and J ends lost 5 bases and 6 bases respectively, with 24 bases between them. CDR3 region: CASRMTPGGVGGEQYF. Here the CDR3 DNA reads TGCGCCAGCAGGATGACCCCCGGTGGAGTTGGAGGCGAGCAGTACTTC.

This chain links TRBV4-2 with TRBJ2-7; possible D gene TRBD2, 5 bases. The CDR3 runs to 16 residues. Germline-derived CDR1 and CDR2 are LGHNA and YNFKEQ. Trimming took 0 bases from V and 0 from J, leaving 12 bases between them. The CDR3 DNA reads TGTGCCAGCAGCCAAGATCTCTTGGGGAGCTCCTACGAGCAGTACTTC. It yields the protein CASSQDLLGSSYEQYF.

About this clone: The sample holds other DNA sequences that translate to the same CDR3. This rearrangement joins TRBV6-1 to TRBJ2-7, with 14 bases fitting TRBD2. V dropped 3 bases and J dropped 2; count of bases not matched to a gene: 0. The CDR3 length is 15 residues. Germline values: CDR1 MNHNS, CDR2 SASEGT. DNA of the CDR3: TGTGCCAGCAGTGAGGGACTAGCGGGGGCCTACGAGCAGTACTTC. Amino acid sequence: CASSEGLAGAYEQYF.

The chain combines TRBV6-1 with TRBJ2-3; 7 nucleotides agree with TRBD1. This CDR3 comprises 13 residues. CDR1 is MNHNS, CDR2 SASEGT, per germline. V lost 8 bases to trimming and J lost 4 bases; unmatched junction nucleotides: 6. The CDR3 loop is CASATGRPDTQYF. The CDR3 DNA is TGTGCCAGCGCGACAGGGCGGCCAGATACGCAGTATTTT.

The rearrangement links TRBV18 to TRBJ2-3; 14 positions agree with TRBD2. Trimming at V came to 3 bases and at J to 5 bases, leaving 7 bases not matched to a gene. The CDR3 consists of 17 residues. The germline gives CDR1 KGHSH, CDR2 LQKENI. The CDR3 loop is CASSPSGLAGGKDTQYF. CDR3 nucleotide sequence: TGTGCCAGCTCACCGTCTGGACTAGCGGGGGGAAAAGATACGCAGTATTTT.

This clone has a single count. CDR3 sequence: CASSDLVDRGGVDYGYTF. The CDR3 DNA reads as TGTGCCAGCAGTGACTTAGTGGACAGGGGAGGTGTTGACTATGGCTACACCTTC. This chain connects TRBV6-1 to TRBJ1-2; TRBD1 aligns across 9 bases. Germline V gene data show CDR1 as MNHNS and CDR2 as SASEGT. The CDR3 is made up of 18 amino acids. Trimming removed 3 bases from V and 3 bases from J; junction bases left unmatched: 14.